The rows below give T cell receptor beta chains drawn from one sample of a study of immune characterization of retroperitoneal liposarcoma. TCRdb recomputed calls from the PCR reads with MiXCR, one row per CDR3 protein. The data hold about 10,000 distinct CDR3 sequences, with about 27% observed a single time. The sample consisted of tumor tissue. The source is a male donor with retroperitoneal liposarcoma. Each CDR3 is given with its conserved first and last residue. Fields, in order: V gene, clone size, J gene, D gene, CDR3 protein, CDR3 DNA. A D gene is named only where the DNA matches it firmly. Not all rows give a size; the values are once, few, many and, for expanded clones, a class.

TRBV7-3	medium-sized	TRBJ2-1	TRBD2	CASSSPGLAINEQFF	TGTGCCAGCAGTTCACCGGGACTAGCGATCAATGAGCAGTTCTTC
TRBV6-6	few	TRBJ2-7	TRBD1	CASSYERDSGSYEQYF	TGTGCCAGCAGTTATGAAAGGGACAGTGGCTCCTACGAGCAGTACTTC
TRBV6-1	-	TRBJ2-3	TRBD1	CATSGTGHTDTQYF	TGTGCCACCTCCGGGACAGGCCACACAGATACGCAGTATTTT
TRBV6-1	many	TRBJ2-1	-	CASSDLSARYNEQFF	TGTGCCAGCAGTGACTTGAGCGCTCGGTACAATGAGCAGTTCTTC
TRBV7-2	medium-sized	TRBJ2-3	TRBD2	CASSPTSANPQYF	TGTGCCAGCAGCCCGACTAGCGCCAACCCGCAGTATTTT
TRBV7-2	medium-sized	TRBJ2-1	-	CASSPLWETQFF	TGTGCCAGCAGCCCTCTATGGGAGACCCAGTTCTTC
TRBV27	-	TRBJ2-1	TRBD2	CASSSSGGAYNEQFF	TGTGCCAGCAGTTCTAGCGGGGGAGCCTACAATGAGCAGTTCTTC
TRBV6-1	medium-sized	TRBJ2-7	-	CASSEMVGGFYEQYF	TGTGCCAGCAGTGAAATGGTAGGTGGGTTCTACGAGCAGTACTTC
TRBV6-1	-	TRBJ2-1	TRBD1	CASRNPGQGPSDTQFF	TGTGCCAGCAGAAACCCGGGACAGGGGCCCTCAGATACGCAGTTCTTC
TRBV7-6	-	TRBJ2-7	TRBD2	CASSLRAGSVDEQYF	TGTGCTAGCAGTCTGAGAGCGGGATCTGTCGACGAGCAGTACTTC
TRBV6-5	once	TRBJ2-3	TRBD1	CASSGQGADTQYF	TGTGCCAGCAGTGGGCAGGGGGCGGATACGCAGTATTTT
TRBV7-3	-	TRBJ2-1	-	CASSLGIGLTQFF	TGTGCCAGCAGCTTAGGCATCGGTCTGACCCAGTTCTTC
TRBV6-1	many	TRBJ2-1	TRBD2	CASTETSYPYEQFF	TGTGCCAGCACCGAGACTAGCTACCCCTACGAGCAGTTCTTC
TRBV12-3/TRBV12-4	few	TRBJ2-1	TRBD2	CASSFGSGGDEQFF	TGTGCCAGCAGTTTTGGTAGCGGGGGGGACGAGCAGTTCTTC
TRBV7-8	many	TRBJ2-1	TRBD2	CASSAGTSSYNEQFF	TGTGCCAGCAGCGCAGGGACTAGCTCCTACAATGAGCAGTTCTTC
TRBV6-1	few	TRBJ2-5	TRBD2	CASSRGLAVQETQYF	TGTGCCAGCAGCCGGGGACTAGCGGTCCAAGAGACCCAGTACTTC
TRBV7-8	medium-sized	TRBJ2-7	-	CASRPYQGPSYEQYF	TGTGCCAGCAGACCTTATCAGGGACCCTCCTACGAGCAGTACTTC
TRBV6-1	-	TRBJ2-1	-	CASSSLYNEQFF	TGTGCCAGCAGTTCTCTCTACAATGAGCAGTTCTTC
TRBV7-2	medium-sized	TRBJ2-1	-	CASSSRPGGVYEQFF	TGTGCCAGCAGCTCACGCCCAGGGGGGGTGTACGAGCAGTTCTTC
TRBV6-1	many	TRBJ2-7	TRBD2	CASSLGLAGGPGNEQYF	TGTGCCAGCAGTTTGGGACTAGCGGGGGGGCCGGGGAATGAGCAGTACTTC
TRBV12-3/TRBV12-4	many	TRBJ2-5	TRBD2	CASSVAGVGDEQYF	TGTGCCAGCAGTGTAGCGGGAGTAGGCGATGAGCAGTACTTC
TRBV12-3/TRBV12-4	medium-sized	TRBJ2-1	TRBD2	CASSFITSGYNEQFF	TGTGCCAGCAGTTTCATAACTAGCGGCTACAATGAGCAGTTCTTC
TRBV7-6	-	TRBJ2-5	-	CASSSLGGKETQYF	TGTGCCAGCAGCTCCCTTGGGGGCAAAGAGACCCAGTACTTC
TRBV27	-	TRBJ1-5	TRBD1	CASSRQGNSNQPQHF	TGTGCCAGCAGCCGACAGGGCAATAGCAATCAGCCCCAGCATTTT
TRBV12-3/TRBV12-4	once	TRBJ2-1	TRBD2	CASSPPRSGDRHNEQFF	TGTGCCAGCAGCCCTCCCCGGAGCGGGGACCGACATAATGAGCAGTTCTTC
TRBV7-2	many	TRBJ2-7	TRBD1	CASSSMDRAQDEQYF	TGTGCCAGCAGCTCGATGGACAGGGCCCAAGACGAGCAGTACTTC
TRBV28	few	TRBJ2-1	-	CASRYRMGGYEQFF	TGTGCCAGCCGCTACCGAATGGGGGGCTACGAGCAGTTCTTC
TRBV6-1	-	TRBJ2-1	-	CASSELGRESDIQFF	TGTGCCAGCAGTGAATTGGGCAGGGAATCGGACATTCAGTTCTTC
TRBV7-3	few	TRBJ2-2	TRBD1	CASSSGQGAGRAGELFF	TGTGCCAGCAGCTCTGGACAGGGAGCGGGTCGGGCCGGGGAGCTGTTTTTT
TRBV24-1	large	TRBJ2-2	-	CATSALGPGELFF	TGTGCCACCAGCGCCCTAGGACCCGGGGAGCTGTTTTTT
TRBV6-6	many	TRBJ2-5	-	CASSYSATRRTQYF	TGTGCCAGCAGTTACTCGGCCACTCGGCGGACCCAGTACTTC
TRBV7-2	few	TRBJ2-7	TRBD2	CASSLASSGTYNEQYF	TGTGCCAGCAGCTTAGCGTCCAGCGGGACCTACAATGAGCAGTACTTC
TRBV11-2	-	TRBJ2-5	TRBD2	CASRLGGKQETQYF	TGTGCCAGCAGGCTGGGGGGGAAACAAGAGACCCAGTACTTC
TRBV6-4	-	TRBJ2-1	TRBD2	CASSEASGGAREQFF	TGTGCCAGCAGTGAGGCCAGCGGGGGGGCGAGGGAGCAGTTCTTC
TRBV6-1	few	TRBJ2-3	-	CASSFRGRTDTQYF	TGTGCCAGCAGTTTCCGCGGAAGGACAGATACGCAGTATTTT
TRBV6-1	-	TRBJ2-6	TRBD2	CASSPTGGSGANVLTF	TGTGCCAGCAGCCCCACGGGGGGCTCTGGGGCCAACGTCCTGACTTTC